The next 3 T cell receptor beta chains were all read from a single sample in a study of OX40 agonist ivuxolimab in advanced cancers. TCRdb's table, derived via immunoSEQ multiplex PCR, lists solely in-frame clones and lacks some. The data contain some 81,000 clones, about four fifths of them singletons. The sample was CD4+ or CD8+ T cells sorted from blood, taken in a trial of the OX40 agonist ivuxolimab. The receptors derive from an adult with an advanced solid tumor such as melanoma, head and neck, liver or kidney cancer.

The chain links TRBV10-3 to TRBJ2-7, with D possibly being TRBD1 or TRBD2 (6 bases each). Germline V gene sequence: CDR1 ENHRY, CDR2 SYGVKD. Trimming cost V 6 bases and J 2 bases, with 17 bases left between them. The CDR3 contains 15 residues. CDR3: CAIRVEGGLAYEQYF. In DNA form, the CDR3 reads TGTGCCATCAGAGTGGAAGGGGGGCTAGCCTACGAGCAGTACTTC.

The gene calls are TRBV6-6 and TRBJ2-7; perhaps TRBD2 as D (6 bases). The V and J ends lost 5 bases and 3 bases respectively, with 20 bases between them. Germline CDR1 reads MNHNY; CDR2 reads SVGAGI (reference sequence). The CDR3 consists of 16 residues. CDR3 region: CASSQRPEAGNYEQYF. The CDR3 DNA reads TGTGCCAGCAGTCAACGCCCCGAGGCGGGAAACTACGAGCAGTACTTC.

The rearrangement uses TRBV18 and TRBJ1-1; no reliable D call. From germline, CDR1 is KGHSH and CDR2 LQKENI. CDR3 length: 17 amino acids. Trimming removed 2 bases from V and 1 base from J, with 17 bases in between. The CDR3 loop reads CASSPKEKGLANTEAFF. CDR3 DNA sequence: TGTGCCAGCTCACCAAAGGAAAAGGGCCTCGCGAACACTGAAGCTTTCTTT.